The clone carrying this TCR beta chain was found a few times. The CDR3 runs to 17 residues. V shed 4 bases and J 1 base; nucleotides not matched to a gene: 12. Germline V gene lookup returns CDR1 SGHRS and CDR2 YFSETQ. Participants' own reports of clinical history determined their cohort assignment. This sample was taken from a study of blood T cell repertoires in COVID-19. Study in general: Samples came from the United States, Italy and Spain, spanning acute and convalescent COVID-19.

Only in-frame clones appear in the TCRdb table, and some are missing; sequencing was by immunoSEQ multiplex PCR. The sample holds 270,000 or so clones, roughly 88% seen once. This receptor was identified in a middle-aged woman with acute COVID-19. The sequenced sample was PBMCs or T cells enriched from blood (not recorded which). The V and J genes are TRBV5-1 and TRBJ1-1; 8 positions match TRBD1. For the CDR3, the DNA is TGCGCCAGCAGCCTGCTCCCGGGACAGGCGTCGAACACTGAAGCTTTCTTT. It is translated as CASSLLPGQASNTEAFF.